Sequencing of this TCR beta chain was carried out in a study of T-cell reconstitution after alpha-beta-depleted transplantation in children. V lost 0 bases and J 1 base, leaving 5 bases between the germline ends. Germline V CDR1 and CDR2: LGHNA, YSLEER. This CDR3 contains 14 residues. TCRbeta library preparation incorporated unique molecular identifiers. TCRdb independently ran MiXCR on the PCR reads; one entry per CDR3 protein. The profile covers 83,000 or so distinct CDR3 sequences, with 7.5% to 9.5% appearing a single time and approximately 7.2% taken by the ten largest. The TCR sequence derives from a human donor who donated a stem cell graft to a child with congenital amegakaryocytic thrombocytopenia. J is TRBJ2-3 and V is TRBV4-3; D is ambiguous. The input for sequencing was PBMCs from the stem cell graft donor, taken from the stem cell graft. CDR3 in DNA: TGCGCCAGCAGCCAAGAATCTGGCACAGATACGCAGTATTTT. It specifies CASSQESGTDTQYF.